The rows below give T cell receptor beta chains drawn from one sample of a study of shared clonotypes between healthy human individuals. The repertoire was sequenced with immunoSEQ multiplex PCR; TCRdb's copy has only in-frame clones and lacks some. The sample holds approximately 500,000 clones, 90% to 97% seen once. The specimen sequenced was naive CD4+ T cells sorted from blood. These receptors originate from a woman in her twenties or thirties in good health. Each CDR3 is given with its conserved first and last residue. A D gene is named only where the DNA matches it firmly. Some rows have no size entry. The others give once, few or many, or a class for an expanded clone.

J gene	V gene	clone size	D gene	CDR3 DNA	CDR3 protein
TRBJ2-5	TRBV7-7	-	-	TGTGCCAGCAGCTTAGAGAGGGGGGAGACCCAGTACTTC	CASSLERGETQYF
TRBJ1-3	TRBV10-3	-	-	TGTGCCATCGGGGGGCCTGGAAACACCATATATTTT	CAIGGPGNTIYF
TRBJ1-1	TRBV10-2	-	-	TGCGCCATAACGAGAGGGGCTTCCTCCCACACTGAAGCTTTCTTT	CAITRGASSHTEAFF
TRBJ2-3	TRBV18	-	TRBD1	TGTGCCAGCTCACCTGGGACAGCGGCAGATACGCAGTATTTT	CASSPGTAADTQYF
TRBJ2-7	TRBV6-4	-	TRBD1	TGTGCCAGCAGTGACGGGGACAGGGTGGCATACGAGCAGTACTTC	CASSDGDRVAYEQYF
TRBJ2-7	TRBV19	once	TRBD2	TGTGCCAGTAGACCTACTAGCGGCGAAGCCTACGAGCAGTACTTC	CASRPTSGEAYEQYF
TRBJ2-7	TRBV7-8	-	-	TGTGCCAGCAGCACGGCGGGGGCGAGGAGCTCCTACGAGCAGTACTTC	CASSTAGARSSYEQYF
TRBJ2-7	TRBV4-2	-	TRBD2	TGTGCCAGCAGCCAAGACTCGGGACTAGCGGTCTACGAGCAGTACTTC	CASSQDSGLAVYEQYF
TRBJ1-2	TRBV19	-	-	TGTGCCAGTAGTGAAGACTACCGGGCTACCTATGGCTACACCTTC	CASSEDYRATYGYTF
TRBJ2-7	TRBV5-1	-	TRBD2	TGCGCCAGCAGCTTGGCCGGGACTAGCTCCTACGAGCAGTACTTC	CASSLAGTSSYEQYF
TRBJ2-7	TRBV28	once	-	TGTGCCAGCAGTTTATCTACTAGCAACGAGCAGTACTTC	CASSLSTSNEQYF
TRBJ2-7	TRBV29-1	-	TRBD2	TGCAGCGTTCTAGCGGGAGATCTAAGTCACGAGCAGTACTTC	CSVLAGDLSHEQYF
TRBJ2-1	TRBV12-5	-	-	TGTGCTAGTGGTTTGGTCTTGCCCAGTGGCGACAATGAGCAGTTCTTC	CASGLVLPSGDNEQFF
TRBJ1-5	TRBV6-6	-	TRBD1	TGTGCCAGCAGTTACGGCCCGGGACAGCTCAATCAGCCCCAGCATTTT	CASSYGPGQLNQPQHF
TRBJ1-5	TRBV2	once	TRBD1	TGTGCCAGCAGTAGGGACAGGGCCGACAATCAGCCCCAGCATTTT	CASSRDRADNQPQHF
TRBJ2-7	TRBV4-1	-	-	TGCGCCAGCAGCCAAGGTTTACAGCGTGCCACCTACGAGCAGTACTTC	CASSQGLQRATYEQYF
TRBJ2-1	TRBV7-2	-	TRBD2	TGTGCCAGCAGCTTGGTTAGCGGGAGCTCCTACAATGAGCAGTTCTTC	CASSLVSGSSYNEQFF
TRBJ2-3	TRBV10-3	-	-	TGTGCCATCAACCGGGATAGCACAGATACGCAGTATTTT	CAINRDSTDTQYF
TRBJ2-7	TRBV5-4	-	TRBD2	TGTGCCAGCAGCAGGGGACTAGCGCGATCGGAGGAGCAGTACTTC	CASSRGLARSEEQYF
TRBJ2-3	TRBV30	once	-	TGTGCCTGCGGGGAACGGGGCACAGATACGCAGTATTTT	CACGERGTDTQYF
TRBJ1-5	TRBV2	-	-	TGTGCCAGTCAACGGGGTAAATATCAGCCCCAGCATTTT	CASQRGKYQPQHF
TRBJ2-5	TRBV7-9	-	-	TGTGCCAGCAGCTTAAATTCCGGGACCTCCACACGAGAGACCCAGTACTTC	CASSLNSGTSTRETQYF
TRBJ1-1	TRBV28	-	-	TGTGCCAGCAGTTTATTAATAGAGTCGTTTGGGAAAGCTTTCTTT	CASSLLIESFGKAFF
TRBJ1-3	TRBV7-2	-	TRBD1	TGTGCCAGCAGCCTGGACAGGGGAAACACCATATATTTT	CASSLDRGNTIYF
TRBJ2-1	TRBV18	-	-	TGTGCCAGCTCACCAGATCCAGCAAACAATGAGCAGTTCTTC	CASSPDPANNEQFF
TRBJ2-5	TRBV29-1	-	-	TGCAGCGCAGCCCAAGAGACCCAGTACTTC	CSAAQETQYF
TRBJ2-7	TRBV27	-	TRBD2	TGTGCCAGCAGTCCACTAGCGGGACCGGACTACGAGCAGTACTTC	CASSPLAGPDYEQYF
TRBJ2-5	TRBV5-1	once	-	TGCGCCAGCAGCTTGGTGGGGGGAGAGACCCAGTACTTC	CASSLVGGETQYF
TRBJ2-1	TRBV7-8	-	TRBD2	TGTGCCAGCAGCTTTTCTAGACTAGCGGGAATCTTGCAGGGCACCTACAATGAGCAGTTCTTC	CASSFSRLAGILQGTYNEQFF
TRBJ2-1	TRBV5-1	-	-	TGCGCCAGCAGCCTCCAAACTAGCAACAATGAGCAGTTCTTC	CASSLQTSNNEQFF
TRBJ2-2	TRBV5-4	-	TRBD2	TGTGCCAGCAGCAAGGGACTAGCGGAGACCGGGGAGCTGTTTTTT	CASSKGLAETGELFF
TRBJ2-7	TRBV10-1	-	-	TGCGCCAGCAGTGAGTCGATGGCTAGCGACTCCTACGAGCAGTACTTC	CASSESMASDSYEQYF
TRBJ1-5	TRBV13	few	-	TGTGCCAGCACGATAGGGCAAGCCAATCAGCCCCAGCATTTT	CASTIGQANQPQHF
TRBJ1-1	TRBV19	-	-	TGTGCCAGTATTGTATCGGACAGCCGAACTGAAGCTTTCTTT	CASIVSDSRTEAFF
TRBJ1-4	TRBV6-1	-	-	TGTGCCAGCAACCAAGATAGGGGGAATGAAAAACTGTTTTTT	CASNQDRGNEKLFF
TRBJ2-5	TRBV28	-	TRBD1	TGTGCCAGCCCGGGACAGGGGACGCAAGAGACCCAGTACTTC	CASPGQGTQETQYF
TRBJ2-1	TRBV29-1	-	TRBD1	TGCAGCGTAATTATAACCGGGACAGGGAGCCATGAGCAGTTCTTC	CSVIITGTGSHEQFF
TRBJ2-5	TRBV7-8	-	-	TGTGCCAGCAGCTTAAATTCGGCAGGGATAGAGACCCAGTACTTC	CASSLNSAGIETQYF
TRBJ2-2	TRBV19	-	-	TGTGCCAGTAGTATTATGAAGACCTTGAACACCGGGGAGCTGTTTTTT	CASSIMKTLNTGELFF
TRBJ1-3	TRBV7-9	-	TRBD1	TGTGCCAGCAGCTCGTCGGGGACAGGGGGCTTCGGAAACACCATATATTTT	CASSSSGTGGFGNTIYF
TRBJ1-2	TRBV20-1	-	TRBD1	TGCAGTGCTAAAGGGGGCTTTGGCTACACCTTC	CSAKGGFGYTF
TRBJ1-1	TRBV6-1	-	-	TGTGCCAGCAGTGCTACCGGGAACACTGAAGCTTTCTTT	CASSATGNTEAFF
TRBJ1-6	TRBV7-3	-	TRBD1	TGTGCCAGCAGCTTAAGGGCGGACAGGGTCGGGCTCTCCTCCTATAATTCACCCCTCCACTTT	CASSLRADRVGLSSYNSPLHF
TRBJ2-2	TRBV2	-	TRBD2	TGTGCCAGCTGCGGGACTAGCGGAAACACCGGGGAGCTGTTTTTT	CASCGTSGNTGELFF
TRBJ2-3	TRBV6-4	once	-	TGTGCCAGCTCCAGGGCAGGGAGGACAGATACGCAGTATTTT	CASSRAGRTDTQYF
TRBJ2-7	TRBV20-1	-	-	TGCAGTGCTCCCACCTACGAGCAGTACTTC	CSAPTYEQYF
TRBJ2-5	TRBV19	-	TRBD1	TGTGCCAGTAGTTCGTACAGGGGGAGTGGGGAGACCCAGTACTTC	CASSSYRGSGETQYF
TRBJ1-5	TRBV28	-	-	TGTGCCAGCAGTTTGGCAGGGTGGGGTCAGCCCCAGCATTTT	CASSLAGWGQPQHF